What follows are 29 T cell receptor beta chains derived from one specimen sequenced in a study of metastatic and nonmetastatic thyroid tumors. All patients were treatment-naive before thyroid surgery. TCRdb recomputed clones from the PCR reads via MiXCR. Counted here are several thousand clones, roughly 14% occurring once; the ten biggest clones make up around 6%. The sequencing input was blood. The receptor set was obtained from a female donor with papillary thyroid cancer or a benign thyroid nodule (not recorded which). Some clones in this sample may be carry-over from other donors' samples.

This clone was counted at least ten times. The rearrangement joins TRBV9 to TRBJ2-1; 11 nucleotides agree with TRBD2. Germline-derived CDR1 and CDR2 are SGDLS and YYNGEE. After removal of 2 bases from V and 7 bases from J, the junction contained 5 bases not matched to a gene. The length of the CDR3 is 15 residues. In DNA, the CDR3 is TGTGCCAGCAGCGTGACTAGCGGGGTAGAGAATGAGCAGTTCTTC. Its translation: CASSVTSGVENEQFF.

This clone has at least ten counts. The V and J genes are TRBV20-1 and TRBJ2-3; D not certain. Trimming cost V 1 base and J 7 bases, with 12 bases left between them. Germline V gives CDR1 DFQATT, CDR2 SNEGSKA (reference sequence). The CDR3 sequence is 13 residues long. In DNA form, the CDR3 reads TGCAGTGCTAGAGCTCCTGGTTCCCATACGCAGTATTTT. This gives the protein CSARAPGSHTQYF.

This clone was seen repeatedly, ten times or more. The rearrangement uses TRBV3-1 and TRBJ2-7, with D hard to call. V was pared by 1 base and J by 5 bases, with 3 bases between. The CDR3 totals 11 residues. Germline V CDR1 and CDR2: LGHDT, YNNKEL (reference sequence). The CDR3 nucleotides read TGTGCCAGCAGCCAAGTGGACGAGCAGTACTTC. It is translated as CASSQVDEQYF.

By proportion, this clone is medium-sized. V gene TRBV7-2 combines with J gene TRBJ2-7; the match to TRBD2 covers 11 bases. Trimming took 2 bases from V and 7 from J; bases not matched to a gene: 4. The CDR3 consists of 14 residues. Germline lookup yields CDR1 SGHTA and CDR2 FQGNSA. The CDR3 DNA reads TGTGCCAGCAGCTTACTAGCGGGAGGTTCAGAGCAGTACTTC. Residues: CASSLLAGGSEQYF.

The chain employs TRBV7-8 and TRBJ2-1, with TRBD1 identical over 8 bases. The V segment lost 8 bases and the J segment 8 bases; nucleotides outside the gene matches: 11. The CDR3 is 14 residues long. The germline gives CDR1 SGHVS, CDR2 FQNEAQ. CDR3 sequence reads: CASLLDRVSDEQFF. The CDR3 nucleotides read TGTGCCAGCCTGCTGGACAGGGTTTCGGATGAGCAGTTCTTC.

This clone was observed many times. This rearrangement joins TRBV2 to TRBJ2-5; no reliable D call. The CDR3 sequence is 12 residues long. Germline V gene data show CDR1 as SNHLY and CDR2 as FYNNEI. V was shortened by 8 bases and J by 2 bases, with 9 bases between the two germline ends. The CDR3 DNA reads TGTGCCAGCGCGGCGACTCAAGAGACCCAGTACTTC. Translating it yields CASAATQETQYF.

The chain carries TRBV10-3 and TRBJ2-5; tentatively, D is TRBD1 or TRBD2 (6 bases each). CDR1 is ENHRY and CDR2 is SYGVKD in the germline V gene. V was cut by 6 bases and J by 3 bases, with 14 bases left in between. The CDR3 is 14 amino acids. The CDR3 sequence is CAISPDRREETQYF. The DNA of the CDR3 is TGTGCCATCAGCCCCGACAGGAGGGAAGAGACCCAGTACTTC.

This sequence joins TRBV6-1 and TRBJ2-5; 8 bases line up with TRBD2. Losses at the gene ends were 5 bases for V and 0 bases for J; bases not matched to a gene: 2. CDR1 is MNHNS and CDR2 is SASEGT in the germline V gene. The CDR3 extends over 14 amino acids. The CDR3 DNA follows: TGTGCCAGCAGTACCGGGAGGGACCAAGAGACCCAGTACTTC. It is translated as CASSTGRDQETQYF.

This clone is labeled medium-sized. This chain links TRBV24-1 with TRBJ2-7, with 10 bases identical to TRBD2. Germline values: CDR1 KGHDR, CDR2 SFDVKD. The J segment lost 5 bases and the V segment lost 3 bases, leaving 3 bases of the junction unmatched. The CDR3 has 14 amino acids. Here the CDR3 DNA reads TGTGCCACCAGTGATACCGGGACTAGCGACGAGCAGTACTTC. This translates into CATSDTGTSDEQYF.

CDR3: CASSADTKYEQYF. CDR3 in DNA: TGCGCCAGCAGCGCCGACACAAAGTACGAGCAGTACTTC. J is TRBJ2-7 and V is TRBV5-1, with D hard to call. This CDR3 is 13 amino acids long. Germline loops: CDR1 SGHRS, CDR2 YFSETQ. The V end was cut by 4 bases, the J end by 4 bases, with 12 bases between.

Sample share makes this clone medium-sized. This chain joins TRBV27 and TRBJ2-3, with D possibly being TRBD2 (5 bases). Germline V gives CDR1 MNHEY, CDR2 SMNVEV (reference sequence). The CDR3 runs 13 residues. Between the trimmed V and J ends, which lost 9 bases and 2 bases, there was a span of 12 bases. The CDR3 sequence is CASTDSHTDTQYF. The CDR3 region has the DNA TGTGCCAGTACGGACTCCCACACAGATACGCAGTATTTT.

This clone ranks as medium-sized (0.01 to 0.1%). The chain is built from TRBV9 and TRBJ2-2; D gene unclear. The germline V gene encodes CDR1 SGDLS and CDR2 YYNGEE. CDR3 length: 16 residues. Trimming took off 0 bases at V and 1 base at J, with 10 bases between the two ends. As DNA, the CDR3 is TGTGCCAGCAGCGTAGGAAACATCTTGAACACCGGGGAGCTGTTTTTT. Amino acid sequence: CASSVGNILNTGELFF.

This clone counts as medium-sized. At one of its ends the junction is not consistent with the germline gene, which may arise from a read error. The chain links TRBV12-3 or TRBV12-4 to TRBJ2-1; D not certain. The CDR3 contains 12 residues. The CDR3 bases are TGTGTCAGCCGCTACGAGTCGGATGAGCAGTTCTTC. Translating it yields CVSRYESDEQFF.

The CDR3 DNA reads as TGTATCAGCAGCCCCGGGGGAGGGATTACGCAGCCCCAGCATTTT. Translation gives CISSPGGGITQPQHF. J is TRBJ1-5 and V is TRBV28; D is possibly TRBD1 (5 bases). Germline CDR1 and CDR2: MDHEN and SYDVKM. The CDR3 extends over 15 amino acids. The entire variable domain, with the rest obtained from reference TRBV28 and TRBJ1-5, is as follows: DVKVTQSSRYLVKRTGEKVFLECVQDMDHENMFWYRQDPGLGLRLIYFSYDVKMKEKGDIPEGYSVSREKKERFSLILESASTNQTSMYLCISSPGGGITQPQHFGDGTRLSIL.

This clone was counted ten times or more. The V gene is TRBV4-3, the J gene TRBJ2-2; the D is unclear. V lost 0 bases and J lost 2, with 7 bases in between. Germline V gene data show CDR1 as LGHNA and CDR2 as YSLEER. The CDR3 runs to 15 residues. CDR3 amino acids: CASSQEGFNTGELFF. The CDR3 DNA sequence: TGCGCCAGCAGCCAAGAAGGCTTTAACACCGGGGAGCTGTTTTTT.

This clone was observed at least ten times. This chain connects TRBV9 to TRBJ2-1; the D is unclear. Germline V CDR1 and CDR2: SGDLS, YYNGEE. The CDR3 is 12 residues long. Trimming cost V 0 bases and J 6 bases, with 4 bases left between them. The chain's CDR3 is CASSVGLNEQFF. The CDR3 region has the DNA TGTGCCAGCAGCGTAGGTCTCAATGAGCAGTTCTTC.

This clone is medium-sized in the sample. This sample includes further DNA sequences coding for the same CDR3. The rearrangement joins TRBV20-1 to TRBJ2-7; 8 bases are shared with TRBD1. Germline V gene data show CDR1 as DFQATT and CDR2 as SNEGSKA (reference sequence). The V gene end was trimmed by 6 bases and the J gene end by 1 base; junction bases not matched to a gene: 11. There are 15 residues in the CDR3. The CDR3: CSAPPGQGGSYEQYF. CDR3 in DNA: TGCAGTGCGCCTCCCGGACAGGGCGGGTCCTACGAGCAGTACTTC.

Many counts were recorded for this clone. CDR3 bases: TGCAGTGCCAAGATCGCCGGGAGCGCCAGGGGGGACGAGCAGTACTTC. This encodes CSAKIAGSARGDEQYF. This chain links TRBV20-1 with TRBJ2-7, with D possibly matching TRBD1 (7 bases). The V and J ends lost 6 bases and 5 bases respectively, with 26 bases between them. CDR3 length: 16 amino acids. CDR1 and CDR2 from the germline V gene are DFQATT and SNEGSKA (reference sequence).

The sample holds a few counts of this clone. One junction end disagrees with the germline gene, perhaps due to a read error. The genes are TRBV6-1 and TRBJ1-4; TRBD1 might be the D (5 bases). Germline CDR1 reads MNHNS; CDR2 reads SASEGT. This CDR3 is built from 16 residues. The CDR3 DNA sequence: TGTGTCAGCAGTCCCCGGCTGGCAGGGAGCGGTGAAAAACTGTTTTTT. Amino acid sequence: CVSSPRLAGSGEKLFF.

Sample share makes this clone medium-sized (0.01 to 0.1%). The V gene is TRBV28, the J gene TRBJ1-4, with TRBD1 as a possible D gene (6 bases). This CDR3 comprises 15 residues. V lost 6 bases and J lost 7, with 18 bases in between. Germline values: CDR1 MDHEN, CDR2 SYDVKM. CDR3 loop: CASSYSGGRGEKLFF. The CDR3 nucleotides are TGTGCCAGCAGCTACTCGGGGGGCAGGGGTGAAAAACTGTTTTTT.

This clone showed up just a few times. The chain carries TRBV6-2 or TRBV6-3 and TRBJ1-2; D is possibly TRBD1 (5 bases). CDR3 length: 14 amino acids. Trimming removed 6 bases from V and 7 bases from J, with 18 bases in between. Germline CDR1 is MNHEY and CDR2 is SVGEGT. As DNA, the CDR3 is TGTGCCAGCAGAACAGACAACAGGTTAGGTGGCTACACCTTC. As protein: CASRTDNRLGGYTF.

By sample fraction, this clone is medium-sized. The sample holds other DNA sequences that translate to the same CDR3. The CDR3 DNA is TGCGCCAGCAGCTTGGGACTAGCGGGAAGCTACAATGAGCAGTTCTTC. Translating gives CASSLGLAGSYNEQFF. This chain connects TRBV5-1 to TRBJ2-1; 11 bases match TRBD2. With V trimmed by 0 bases and J by 3 bases, 2 bases remained unmatched. Germline V gene lookup returns CDR1 SGHRS and CDR2 YFSETQ. This CDR3 spans 16 amino acids.

The chain employs TRBV12-3 or TRBV12-4 and TRBJ2-3, with D perhaps TRBD1 (5 bases). V dropped 6 bases and J dropped 1 base, with 17 bases sitting between them. CDR3 length: 16 residues. In nucleotides, the CDR3 is TGTGCCAGCAGCCGCAAAGGGGCGGTATGCACAGATACGCAGTATTTT. It is translated as CASSRKGAVCTDTQYF.

This clone came up many times. The junction departs from germline at one end; a sequencing error may be responsible. Other DNA sequences from this sample encode an identical CDR3 as well. J is TRBJ2-2 and V is TRBV3-1; 8 nucleotides agree with TRBD2. The germline gives CDR1 LGHDT, CDR2 YNNKEL (reference sequence). The CDR3 contains 16 residues. The CDR3 loop reads CASSQWGLVNTGELFF. For the CDR3, the DNA is TGTGCCAGCAGCCAATGGGGACTAGTAAACACCGGGGAGCTGTTTTTC.

This clone was found a few times. The junction shows a germline mismatch at one end, possibly a read error. Here the CDR3 DNA reads TGTGTCAGCGGGGCAGATACGCAGTATTTT. It is translated as CVSGADTQYF. This rearrangement joins TRBV7-8 to TRBJ2-3, with 7 bases lining up with TRBD2. The length of the CDR3 is 10 residues. Per the germline V gene, CDR1 is SGHVS and CDR2 is FQNEAQ.

Comment on this clone: The conserved closing phenylalanine or tryptophan is absent in this CDR3, likely reflecting a read error. V is TRBV7-8 and J is TRBJ1-2; possible D gene TRBD1, 6 bases. CDR3 length equals 16 residues. Germline assignment: CDR1 SGHVS and CDR2 FQNEAQ. Deletions cut 5 bases from V and 7 bases from J, with 23 bases between. The CDR3 coding sequence is TGTGCCAGCAGCAAGCGCACGGGACATGGGGAGTTTGGCTACACCTTA. Amino acids: CASSKRTGHGEFGYTL.

This clone has a count of ten or more. This rearrangement joins TRBV2 to TRBJ2-5; D remains unclear. CDR3 size: 11 residues. Germline values: CDR1 SNHLY, CDR2 FYNNEI. V dropped 4 bases and J dropped 4 bases, with 4 bases sitting between them. The CDR3 region is CASSVGETQYF. The CDR3 DNA sequence: TGTGCCAGCAGTGTCGGAGAGACCCAGTACTTC.

This clone is medium-sized (0.01 to 0.1%) by share. CDR3 in amino acids: CASSYRANTEAFF. The CDR3 DNA reads TGTGCCAGCAGTTACAGGGCGAACACTGAAGCTTTCTTT. The chain uses TRBV6-5 and TRBJ1-1; D unresolved. Germline lookup yields CDR1 MNHEY and CDR2 SVGAGI. Trimming removed 2 bases at V and 1 base at J, with 5 bases between. The CDR3 contains 13 residues.

This clone occurred many times. A read error may produce the germline difference seen at one junction end. This chain uses TRBV27 with TRBJ1-1; 8 bases are a match to TRBD1. Germline V lookup: CDR1 MNHEY, CDR2 SMNVEV (reference sequence). The CDR3 covers 14 residues. CDR3 nucleotide sequence: TGTGCCAGCACCCAGACAGGGGTCTGGACTGAAGCTCTCTTT. Protein: CASTQTGVWTEALF.